These 8 T cell receptor beta chains share one sample of origin, sequenced in a study of Ad26.COV2.S vaccination and SARS-CoV-2 variants. Sequencing was performed with immunoSEQ multiplex PCR; in TCRdb, only in-frame clones are kept and a portion is missing. This table has around 400,000 clones, roughly four fifths appearing once. Treatment: around 19 received Ad26.COV2.S at low or high dose, single or two shots; 5 received placebo; per-sample allocation not given. Samples came from day 63 after the first vaccine or placebo injection. The sequenced sample was peripheral blood, obtained in a trial of Ad26.COV2.S vaccine versus placebo. These receptors all come from a person aged 18-65 years who received the Ad26.COV2.S COVID-19 vaccine or a placebo.

This chain connects TRBV13 to TRBJ2-3; weak D call: TRBD2 (6 bases). This CDR3 is built from 16 residues. Germline V lookup: CDR1 PRHDT, CDR2 FYEKMQ (reference sequence). The V end lost 6 bases, the J end lost 0 bases, and 16 bases lay between the germline ends. In DNA, the CDR3 is TGTGCCAGCAGTTTCTCAGCGGGCGTTAGCACAGATACGCAGTATTTT. It encodes CASSFSAGVSTDTQYF.

The gene calls are TRBV30 and TRBJ2-4, with 8 bases that match TRBD1. CDR3 size: 13 residues. The trim removed 6 bases at V and 3 bases at J, leaving 4 bases unmatched. Germline lookup yields CDR1 GTSNPN and CDR2 SVGIG (reference sequence). The CDR3 region is CACLTGVKNIQYF. CDR3 coding DNA: TGTGCCTGCCTGACAGGGGTCAAAAACATTCAGTACTTC.

The genes are TRBV10-3 and TRBJ1-6; TRBD1 is a possible D gene (6 bases). Germline CDR1 ENHRY, CDR2 SYGVKD. The V end was cut by 4 bases, the J end by 10 bases, with 17 bases between. This CDR3 is 15 amino acids long. Written as DNA, the CDR3 is TGTGCCATCAGTGCGCGTCCGGGGGGCGGCTCACCCCTCCACTTT. As protein: CAISARPGGGSPLHF.

The chain joins TRBV24-1 to TRBJ2-1; possibly TRBD1 for D (5 bases). CDR1 and CDR2 from the germline V gene are KGHDR and SFDVKD. With 2 bases removed from V and 9 bases from J, the gap between germline ends came to 16 bases. This CDR3 comprises 15 residues. The CDR3 bases are TGTGCCACCAGTGATTCAGGGTTTTCTCTACGTGAGCAGTTCTTC. This translates into CATSDSGFSLREQFF.

The chain combines TRBV14 with TRBJ2-7, with a weak D call TRBD2 (6 bases). The CDR3 is made up of 14 amino acids. V dropped 6 bases and J dropped 5 bases, with 17 bases sitting between them. Germline-derived CDR1 and CDR2 are SGHDN and FVKESK. The CDR3 bases are TGTGCCAGCAGTAAGCCCGGAGGGTGGGACGAGCAGTACTTC. Its translation is CASSKPGGWDEQYF.

This sequence joins TRBV5-1 and TRBJ2-1; 11 nucleotides align to TRBD1. Trimming cost V 0 bases and J 9 bases; bases outside gene matches: 8. The CDR3 loop spans 16 amino acids. The germline V gene has CDR1 SGHRS and CDR2 YFSETQ. DNA for the CDR3: TGCGCCAGCAGCTTGGTTATTGGGACAGGGGGGTCTGAGCAGTTCTTC. Amino acid sequence: CASSLVIGTGGSEQFF.

The chain recombines TRBV6-6 with TRBJ2-2; no definite D call. V lost 6 bases, J lost 2 bases, and 4 bases lay in between. The germline gives CDR1 MNHNY, CDR2 SVGAGI (reference sequence). The CDR3 extends over 12 amino acids. In nucleotides, the CDR3 is TGTGCCAGCAGGGGAAACACCGGGGAGCTGTTTTTT. The encoded protein is CASRGNTGELFF.

The chain recombines TRBV2 with TRBJ1-2; D is uncertain. This CDR3 region has 12 residues. Germline V gene sequence: CDR1 SNHLY, CDR2 FYNNEI. Trimming stripped 6 bases from V and 4 bases from J, with 9 bases between. The CDR3 DNA is TGTGCCAGCAGGCCCCCGAGCTATGGCTACACCTTC. This translates into CASRPPSYGYTF.